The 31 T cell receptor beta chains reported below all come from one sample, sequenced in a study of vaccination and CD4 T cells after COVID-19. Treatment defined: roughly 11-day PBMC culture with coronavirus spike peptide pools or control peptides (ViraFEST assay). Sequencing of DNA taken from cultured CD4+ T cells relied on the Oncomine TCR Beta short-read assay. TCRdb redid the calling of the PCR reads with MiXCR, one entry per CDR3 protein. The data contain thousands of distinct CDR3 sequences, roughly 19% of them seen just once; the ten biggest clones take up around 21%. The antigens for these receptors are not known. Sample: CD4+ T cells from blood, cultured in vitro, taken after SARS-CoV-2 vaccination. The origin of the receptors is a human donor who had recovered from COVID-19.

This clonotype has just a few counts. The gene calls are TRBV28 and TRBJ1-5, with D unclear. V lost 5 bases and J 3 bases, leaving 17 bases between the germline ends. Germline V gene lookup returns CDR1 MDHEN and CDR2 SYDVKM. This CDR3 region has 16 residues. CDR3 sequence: CASSLTRAGYNQPQHF. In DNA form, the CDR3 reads TGTGCCAGCAGTCTCACAAGGGCTGGGTACAATCAGCCCCAGCATTTT.

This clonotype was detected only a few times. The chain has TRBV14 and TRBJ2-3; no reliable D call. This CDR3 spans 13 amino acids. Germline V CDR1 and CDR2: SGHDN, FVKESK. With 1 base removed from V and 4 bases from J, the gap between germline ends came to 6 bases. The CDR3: CASSQGAADTQYF. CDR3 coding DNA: TGTGCCAGCAGCCAAGGGGCGGCAGATACGCAGTATTTT.

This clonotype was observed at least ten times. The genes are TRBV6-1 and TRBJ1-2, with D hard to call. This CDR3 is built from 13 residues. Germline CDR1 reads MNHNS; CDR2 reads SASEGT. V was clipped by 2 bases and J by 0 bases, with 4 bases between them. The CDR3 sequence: CASSETANYGYTF. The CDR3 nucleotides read TGTGCCAGCAGTGAAACAGCTAACTATGGCTACACCTTC.

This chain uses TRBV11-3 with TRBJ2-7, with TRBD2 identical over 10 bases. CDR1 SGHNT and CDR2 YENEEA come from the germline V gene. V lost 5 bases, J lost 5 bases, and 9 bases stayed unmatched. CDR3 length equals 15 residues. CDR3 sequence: CASSLIAGGSHEQYF. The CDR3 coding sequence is TGTGCCAGCAGCCTGATAGCGGGAGGCAGCCACGAGCAGTACTTC.

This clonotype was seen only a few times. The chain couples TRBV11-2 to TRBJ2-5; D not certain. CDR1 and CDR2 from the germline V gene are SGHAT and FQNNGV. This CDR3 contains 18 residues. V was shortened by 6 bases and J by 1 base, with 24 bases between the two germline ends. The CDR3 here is CASRSTQDVRQFQETQYF. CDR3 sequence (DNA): TGTGCCAGCAGGTCTACTCAAGACGTCCGGCAGTTCCAAGAGACCCAGTACTTC. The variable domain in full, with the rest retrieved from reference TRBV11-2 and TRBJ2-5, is EAGVAQSPRYKIIEKRQSVAFWCNPISGHATLYWYQQILGQGPKLLIQFQNNGVVDDSQLPKDRFSAERLKGVDSTLKIQPAKLEDSAVYLCASRSTQDVRQFQETQYFGPGTRLLVL.

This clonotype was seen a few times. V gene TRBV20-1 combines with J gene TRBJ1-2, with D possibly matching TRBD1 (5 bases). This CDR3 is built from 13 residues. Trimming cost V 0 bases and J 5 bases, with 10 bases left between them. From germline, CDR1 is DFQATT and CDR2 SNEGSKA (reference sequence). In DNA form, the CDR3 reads TGCAGTGCTAGAGATTTATCAGGGTATGGCTACACCTTC. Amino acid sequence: CSARDLSGYGYTF.

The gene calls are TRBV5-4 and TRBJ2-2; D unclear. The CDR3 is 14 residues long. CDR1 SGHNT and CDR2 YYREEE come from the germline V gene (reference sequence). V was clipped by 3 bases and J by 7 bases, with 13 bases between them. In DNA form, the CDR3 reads TGTGCCAGCAGCTCAAGTCAGTGGCGCGGGGAGCTGTTTTTT. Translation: CASSSSQWRGELFF. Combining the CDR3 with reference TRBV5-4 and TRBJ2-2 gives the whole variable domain ETGVTQSPTHLIKTRGQQVTLRCSSQSGHNTVSWYQQALGQGPQFIFQYYREEENGRGNFPPRFSGLQFPNYSSELNVNALELDDSALYLCASSSSQWRGELFFGEGSRLTVL.

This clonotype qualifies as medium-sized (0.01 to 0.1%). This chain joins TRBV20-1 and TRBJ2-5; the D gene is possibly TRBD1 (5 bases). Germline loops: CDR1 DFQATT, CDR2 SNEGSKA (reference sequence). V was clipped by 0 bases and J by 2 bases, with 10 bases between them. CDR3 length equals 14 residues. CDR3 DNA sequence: TGCAGTGCTAGAGATCTGACAGCTCAAGAGACCCAGTACTTC. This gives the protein CSARDLTAQETQYF.

The CDR3 DNA sequence: TGTGCCAGCAGTTTAGGTACCGGACTCACAGATACGCAGTATTTT. Translated, it gives CASSLGTGLTDTQYF. The V call is TRBV28, the J call TRBJ2-3, with D possibly being TRBD2 (5 bases). CDR3 length: 15 amino acids. The V gene's germline CDR1 is MDHEN and CDR2 SYDVKM. Trimming shortened V by 2 bases and J by 2 bases, and 11 bases separated the two germline ends.

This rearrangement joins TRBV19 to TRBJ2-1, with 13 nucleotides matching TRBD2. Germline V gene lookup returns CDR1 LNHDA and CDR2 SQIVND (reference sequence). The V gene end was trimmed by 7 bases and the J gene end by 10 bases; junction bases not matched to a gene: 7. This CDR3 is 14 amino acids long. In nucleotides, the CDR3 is TGTGCCAGTAAGTCCGGACTAGCGGGAGAAGAGCAGTTCTTC. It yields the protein CASKSGLAGEEQFF.

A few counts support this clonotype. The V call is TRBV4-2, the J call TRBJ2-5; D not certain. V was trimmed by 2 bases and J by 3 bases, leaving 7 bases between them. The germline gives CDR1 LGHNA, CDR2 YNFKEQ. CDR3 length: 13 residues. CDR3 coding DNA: TGTGCCAGCAGCCAAAGGACCAAAGAGACCCAGTACTTC. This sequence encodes CASSQRTKETQYF.

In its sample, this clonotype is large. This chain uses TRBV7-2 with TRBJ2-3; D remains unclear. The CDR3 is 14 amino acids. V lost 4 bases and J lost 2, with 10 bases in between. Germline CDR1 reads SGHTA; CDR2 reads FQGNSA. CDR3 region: CASSSYLDTDTQYF. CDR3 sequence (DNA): TGTGCCAGCAGCTCCTATCTCGACACAGATACGCAGTATTTT.

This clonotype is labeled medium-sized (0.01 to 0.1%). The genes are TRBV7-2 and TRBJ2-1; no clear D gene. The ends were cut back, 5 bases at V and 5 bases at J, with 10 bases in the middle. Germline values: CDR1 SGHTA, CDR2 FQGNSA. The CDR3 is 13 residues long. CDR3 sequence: CASSAYIDNEQFF. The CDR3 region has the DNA TGTGCCAGCAGCGCCTATATCGACAATGAGCAGTTCTTC. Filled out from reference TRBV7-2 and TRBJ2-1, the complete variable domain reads GAGVSQSPSNKVTEKGKDVELRCDPISGHTALYWYRQSLGQGLEFLIYFQGNSAPDKSGLPSDRFSAERTGGSVSTLTIQRTQQEDSAVYLCASSAYIDNEQFFGPGTRLTVL.

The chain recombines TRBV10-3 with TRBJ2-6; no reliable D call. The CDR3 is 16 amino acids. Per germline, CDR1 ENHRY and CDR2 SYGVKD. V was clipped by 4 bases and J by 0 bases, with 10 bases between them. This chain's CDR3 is CAISGQTSSGANVLTF. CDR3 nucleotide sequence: TGTGCCATCAGTGGGCAGACGAGCTCTGGGGCCAACGTCCTGACTTTC.

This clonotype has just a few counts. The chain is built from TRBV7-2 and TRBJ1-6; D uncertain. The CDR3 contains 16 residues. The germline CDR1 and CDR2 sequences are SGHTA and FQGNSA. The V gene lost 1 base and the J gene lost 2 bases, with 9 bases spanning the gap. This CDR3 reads CASSLEAPTYNSPLHF. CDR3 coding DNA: TGTGCCAGCAGCTTAGAGGCACCTACCTATAATTCACCCCTCCACTTT. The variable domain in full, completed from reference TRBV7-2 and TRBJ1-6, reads GAGVSQSPSNKVTEKGKDVELRCDPISGHTALYWYRQSLGQGLEFLIYFQGNSAPDKSGLPSDRFSAERTGGSVSTLTIQRTQQEDSAVYLCASSLEAPTYNSPLHFGNGTRLTVT.

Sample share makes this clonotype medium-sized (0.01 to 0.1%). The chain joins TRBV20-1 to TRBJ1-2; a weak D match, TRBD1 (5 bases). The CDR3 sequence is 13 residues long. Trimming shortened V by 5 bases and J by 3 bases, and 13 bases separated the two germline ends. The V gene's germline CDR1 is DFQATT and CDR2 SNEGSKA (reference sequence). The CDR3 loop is CSAPGQTDYGYTF. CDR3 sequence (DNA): TGCAGTGCTCCCGGGCAGACAGACTATGGCTACACCTTC.

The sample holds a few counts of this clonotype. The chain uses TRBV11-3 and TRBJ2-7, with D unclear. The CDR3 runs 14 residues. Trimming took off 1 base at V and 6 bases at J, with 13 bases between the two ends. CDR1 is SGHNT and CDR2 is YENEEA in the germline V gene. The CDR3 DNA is TGTGCCAGCAGCTTAGTTTACAGATCCCCCGAGCAGTACTTC. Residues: CASSLVYRSPEQYF.

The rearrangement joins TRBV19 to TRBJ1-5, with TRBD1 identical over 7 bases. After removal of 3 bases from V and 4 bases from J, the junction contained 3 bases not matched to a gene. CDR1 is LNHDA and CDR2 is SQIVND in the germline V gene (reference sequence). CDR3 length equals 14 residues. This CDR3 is CASSITGVNQPQHF. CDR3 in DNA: TGTGCCAGTAGTATTACAGGGGTTAATCAGCCCCAGCATTTT. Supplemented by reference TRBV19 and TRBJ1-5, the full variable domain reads DGGITQSPKYLFRKEGQNVTLSCEQNLNHDAMYWYRQDPGQGLRLIYYSQIVNDFQKGDIAEGYSVSREKKESFPLTVTSAQKNPTAFYLCASSITGVNQPQHFGDGTRLSIL.

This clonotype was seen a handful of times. The CDR3 DNA sequence: TGTGCCTCCCGGCGGTCGGATACGCAGTATTTT. Protein: CASRRSDTQYF. V gene TRBV6-2 or TRBV6-3 combines with J gene TRBJ2-3; D unclear. CDR1 is MNHEY, CDR2 SVGEGT, per germline. V lost 11 bases and J lost 6, with 12 bases in between. CDR3 size: 11 residues.

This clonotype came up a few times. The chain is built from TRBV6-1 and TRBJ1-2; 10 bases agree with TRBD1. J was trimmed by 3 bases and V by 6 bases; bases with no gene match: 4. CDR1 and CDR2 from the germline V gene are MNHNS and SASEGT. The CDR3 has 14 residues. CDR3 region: CASRGQGRDYGYTF. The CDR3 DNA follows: TGTGCCAGCAGGGGACAGGGGAGGGACTATGGCTACACCTTC.

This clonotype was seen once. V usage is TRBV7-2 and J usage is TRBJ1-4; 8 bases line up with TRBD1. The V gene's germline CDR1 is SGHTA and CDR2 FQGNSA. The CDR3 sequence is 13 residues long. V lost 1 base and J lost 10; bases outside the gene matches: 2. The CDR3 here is CASSLGTGRKLFF. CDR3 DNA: TGTGCCAGCAGCTTAGGGACAGGGAGAAAACTGTTTTTT.

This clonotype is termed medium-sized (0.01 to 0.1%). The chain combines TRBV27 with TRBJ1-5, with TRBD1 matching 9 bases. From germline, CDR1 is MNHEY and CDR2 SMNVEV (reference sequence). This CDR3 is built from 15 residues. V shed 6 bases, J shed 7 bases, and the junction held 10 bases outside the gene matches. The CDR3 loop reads CASSTGTGSYQPQHF. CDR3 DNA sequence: TGTGCCAGCAGCACCGGGACAGGGTCATACCAGCCCCAGCATTTT.

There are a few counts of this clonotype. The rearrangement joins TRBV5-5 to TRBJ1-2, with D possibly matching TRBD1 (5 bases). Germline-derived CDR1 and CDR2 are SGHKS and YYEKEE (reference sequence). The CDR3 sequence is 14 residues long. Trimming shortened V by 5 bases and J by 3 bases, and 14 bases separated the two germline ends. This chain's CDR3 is CASRGVGGDYGYTF. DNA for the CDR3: TGTGCCAGCAGGGGGGTAGGTGGAGACTATGGCTACACCTTC.

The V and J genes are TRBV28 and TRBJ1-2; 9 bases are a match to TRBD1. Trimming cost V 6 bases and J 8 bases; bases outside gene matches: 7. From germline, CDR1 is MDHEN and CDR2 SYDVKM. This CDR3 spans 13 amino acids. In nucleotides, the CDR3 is TGTGCCAGCAGAGGACAGGGGTTAAGGGGCTACACCTTC. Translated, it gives CASRGQGLRGYTF.

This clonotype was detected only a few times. The CDR3 region is CASTGGLTYGYTF. CDR3 in DNA: TGTGCCAGCACGGGGGGCCTTACCTATGGCTACACCTTC. The V gene is TRBV2, the J gene TRBJ1-2; tentatively, D is TRBD1 (6 bases). CDR1 and CDR2 (germline): SNHLY, FYNNEI. V lost 7 bases and J lost 4, with 13 bases in between. The CDR3 covers 13 residues.

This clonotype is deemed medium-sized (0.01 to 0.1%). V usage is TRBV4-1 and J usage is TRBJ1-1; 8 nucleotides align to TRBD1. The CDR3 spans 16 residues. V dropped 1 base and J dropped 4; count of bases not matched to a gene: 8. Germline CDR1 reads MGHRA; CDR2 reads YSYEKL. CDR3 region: CASSQGQGAYGTEAFF. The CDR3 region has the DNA TGCGCCAGCAGCCAAGGCCAGGGGGCATACGGCACTGAAGCTTTCTTT.

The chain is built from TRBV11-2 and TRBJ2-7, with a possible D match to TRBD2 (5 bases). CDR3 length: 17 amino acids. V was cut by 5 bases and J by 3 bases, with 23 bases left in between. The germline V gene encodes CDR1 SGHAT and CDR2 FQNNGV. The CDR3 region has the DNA TGTGCCAGCAGCGTGATACCCGGCTCGCGGGCACTCTACGAGCAGTACTTC. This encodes CASSVIPGSRALYEQYF.

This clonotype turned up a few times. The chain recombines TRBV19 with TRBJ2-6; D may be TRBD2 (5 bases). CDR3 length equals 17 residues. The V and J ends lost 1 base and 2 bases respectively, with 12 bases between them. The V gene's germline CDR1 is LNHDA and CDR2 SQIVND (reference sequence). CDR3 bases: TGTGCCAGTAGTATAGCGGGAAGGCACGCTGGGGCCAACGTCCTGACTTTC. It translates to CASSIAGRHAGANVLTF.

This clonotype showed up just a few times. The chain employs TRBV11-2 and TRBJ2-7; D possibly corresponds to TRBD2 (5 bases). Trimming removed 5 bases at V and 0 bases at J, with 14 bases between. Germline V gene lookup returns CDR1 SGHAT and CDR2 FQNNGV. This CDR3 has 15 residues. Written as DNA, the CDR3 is TGTGCCAGCAGCGAAATTTCGGGGAGCTCCTACGAGCAGTACTTC. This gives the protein CASSEISGSSYEQYF.

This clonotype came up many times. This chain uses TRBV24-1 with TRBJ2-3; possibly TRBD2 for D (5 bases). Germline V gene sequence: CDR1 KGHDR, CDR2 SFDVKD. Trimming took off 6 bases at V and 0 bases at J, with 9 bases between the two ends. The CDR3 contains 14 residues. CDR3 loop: CATSPPGSTDTQYF. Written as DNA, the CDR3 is TGTGCCACCAGTCCACCGGGGAGCACAGATACGCAGTATTTT.

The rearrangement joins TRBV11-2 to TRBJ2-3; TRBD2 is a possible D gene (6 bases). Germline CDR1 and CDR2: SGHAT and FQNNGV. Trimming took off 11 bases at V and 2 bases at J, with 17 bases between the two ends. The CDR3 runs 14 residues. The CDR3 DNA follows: TGTGCCGGGACCTCGGAGGGACTCACAGATACGCAGTATTTT. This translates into CAGTSEGLTDTQYF.